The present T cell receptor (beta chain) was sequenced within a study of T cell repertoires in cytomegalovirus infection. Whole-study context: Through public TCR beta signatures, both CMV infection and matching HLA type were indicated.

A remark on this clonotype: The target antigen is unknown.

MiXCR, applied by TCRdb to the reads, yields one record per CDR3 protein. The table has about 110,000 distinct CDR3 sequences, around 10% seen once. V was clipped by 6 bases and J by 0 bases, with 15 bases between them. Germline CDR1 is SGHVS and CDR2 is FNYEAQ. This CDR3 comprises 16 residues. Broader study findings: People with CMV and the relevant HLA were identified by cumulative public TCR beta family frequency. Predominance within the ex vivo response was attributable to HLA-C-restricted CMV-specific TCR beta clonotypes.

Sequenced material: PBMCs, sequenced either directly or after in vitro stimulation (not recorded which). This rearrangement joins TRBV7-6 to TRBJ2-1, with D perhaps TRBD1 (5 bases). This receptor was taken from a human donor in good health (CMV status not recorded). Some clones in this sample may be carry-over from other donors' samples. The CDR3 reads CASSPGAVSSYNEQFF. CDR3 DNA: TGTGCCAGCAGTCCTGGGGCGGTTAGCTCCTACAATGAGCAGTTCTTC. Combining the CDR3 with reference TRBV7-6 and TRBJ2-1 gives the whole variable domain GAGVSQSPRYKVTKRGQDVALRCDPISGHVSLYWYRQALGQGPEFLTYFNYEAQQDKSGLPNDRFSAERPEGSISTLTIQRTEQRDSAMYRCASSPGAVSSYNEQFFGPGTRLTVL.